The clone carrying this T cell receptor beta chain was recorded at least ten times. Its cognate antigen is unknown. V was trimmed by 1 base and J by 5 bases, leaving 15 bases between them. The CDR3 runs 15 residues. CDR1 and CDR2 (germline): LGHNA, YSLEER. Generation of TCR beta libraries employed quantitative 5'-RACE incorporating molecular barcodes. TCRdb called the 5' RACE reads again in MiXCR, with one record for every CDR3 protein. The sample has about 180,000 distinct CDR3 sequences, around a tenth seen once. This entry comes from a study of CD8 T cells in ankylosing spondylitis. Whole-study results and caveats: Within ankylosing spondylitis blood, a TCR beta motif made up of under 10 highly homologous variants appeared to be characteristic.

The chain employs TRBV4-3 and TRBJ2-7; D is perhaps TRBD2 (6 bases). This receptor was identified in a female donor with ankylosing spondylitis or in good health (not recorded which). The sequenced material came from blood, either unsorted or a sorted T cell fraction (not recorded which). CDR3 sequence: CASSQGRTTVDEQYF. The CDR3 DNA reads as TGCGCCAGCAGCCAAGGACGGACTACGGTGGACGAGCAGTACTTC.